This T cell receptor (beta chain) was sequenced in a study of PD-1 blockade in classical Hodgkin lymphoma. The wider study: Patients were infused with nivolumab 3 mg/kg every 2 weeks.

The protocol was immunoSEQ multiplex PCR, while the TCRdb copy is restricted to in-frame clones and leaves out a portion. This table has just under 65,000 clones, more than 80% appearing once. Time point denoted: cycle 4 day 1 (C4D1), after about 6 weeks of nivolumab. Each of the patients experienced relapse following autologous stem cell transplantation, and their brentuximab vedotin exposure differed. The patients, who had relapsed/refractory classical Hodgkin lymphoma, achieved best responses of complete response, partial response or progressive disease. The receptor was derived from a human donor with classical Hodgkin lymphoma. The material sequenced was peripheral blood mononuclear cells (PBMCs), taken before the fourth cycle of nivolumab.

The CDR3 reads CASSPGTGVETQYF. The CDR3 nucleotides are TGTGCCAGCAGCCCCGGGACAGGGGTCGAGACCCAGTACTTC. The chain is built from TRBV5-8 and TRBJ2-5; 10 bases are shared with TRBD1. There are 14 residues in the CDR3. Germline lookup yields CDR1 SGHTS and CDR2 YDEGEE. Trimming at V came to 4 bases and at J to 5 bases, leaving 5 bases not matched to a gene.